This TCR beta chain was sequenced during a study of shared clonotypes between healthy human individuals. Overall study: The plates for each donor numbered three CD4 naive, three CD4 memory, two CD8 naive and one CD8 memory.

The CDR3 sequence is 12 residues long. The V end was cut by 8 bases, the J end by 3 bases, with 8 bases between. The germline gives CDR1 MNHNY, CDR2 SVGAGI (reference sequence). It was into CD45RA+ naive and CD45RA-negative memory subsets that the CD4+ cells were split. Produced via immunoSEQ multiplex PCR; TCRdb's table is partial and in-frame only. The sample lists approximately 700,000 clones, about three quarters occurring once. Sequenced input: memory CD4+ T cells sorted from blood. Noted subset: CD45RA-negative fraction. The TCR comes from a woman in her twenties or thirties in good health. The V call is TRBV6-6, the J call TRBJ2-1; D call uncertain. CDR3 residues: CASGAYYNEQFF. The CDR3 DNA reads TGTGCCAGCGGAGCTTACTACAATGAGCAGTTCTTC.